The clone carrying this T cell receptor (beta chain) has only one observation. The antigen is undetermined. These data originate in a study of OX40 agonist ivuxolimab in advanced cancers. Overall study findings and caveats: More expanded clones were seen, on average, in CD8+ T cells than in CD4+.

The CDR3 is 12 residues long. The V and J ends lost 0 bases and 7 bases respectively, with 3 bases between them. Germline V gene lookup returns CDR1 MNHEY and CDR2 SMNVEV (reference sequence). Only in-frame clones appear in the TCRdb table, and some are missing; sequencing was by immunoSEQ multiplex PCR. The repertoire holds 50,000 or so clones, with under 95% as singletons. This material consisted of CD4+ or CD8+ T cells sorted from blood, taken in a trial of the OX40 agonist ivuxolimab. This clonotype originated in an adult with an advanced solid tumor such as melanoma, head and neck, liver or kidney cancer. V is TRBV27 and J is TRBJ2-2; D gene uncertain. The CDR3 bases are TGTGCCAGCAGTTTATCACACGGGGAGCTGTTTTTT. The encoded protein is CASSLSHGELFF.